This TCR beta chain was documented in a study of cytomegalovirus exposure and HLA in healthy donors. Study-wide results and limits: It was about 180 TCR beta chains that were listed as cytomegalovirus-associated. The classifier reportedly diagnosed cytomegalovirus status with high sensitivity and specificity. In vitro work confirmed that a few CMV-associated chains recognize CMV antigens.

Worth noting for this clone: Its antigen is currently unknown.

Clones were read by immunoSEQ multiplex PCR, and TCRdb kept only the in-frame ones, dropping some. The table has approximately 300,000 clones, about nine tenths seen once. Germline lookup yields CDR1 LNHDA and CDR2 SQIVND (reference sequence). The V and J ends lost 3 bases and 0 bases respectively, with 11 bases between them. There are 15 residues in the CDR3. Sequenced material: PBMCs. This receptor was taken from a woman in her 30s in good health and CMV-seropositive. The chain employs TRBV19 and TRBJ1-2; D unresolved. CDR3 DNA sequence: TGTGCCAGTAGTATTAAAGGGAAACCTAACTATGGCTACACCTTC. This gives the protein CASSIKGKPNYGYTF.